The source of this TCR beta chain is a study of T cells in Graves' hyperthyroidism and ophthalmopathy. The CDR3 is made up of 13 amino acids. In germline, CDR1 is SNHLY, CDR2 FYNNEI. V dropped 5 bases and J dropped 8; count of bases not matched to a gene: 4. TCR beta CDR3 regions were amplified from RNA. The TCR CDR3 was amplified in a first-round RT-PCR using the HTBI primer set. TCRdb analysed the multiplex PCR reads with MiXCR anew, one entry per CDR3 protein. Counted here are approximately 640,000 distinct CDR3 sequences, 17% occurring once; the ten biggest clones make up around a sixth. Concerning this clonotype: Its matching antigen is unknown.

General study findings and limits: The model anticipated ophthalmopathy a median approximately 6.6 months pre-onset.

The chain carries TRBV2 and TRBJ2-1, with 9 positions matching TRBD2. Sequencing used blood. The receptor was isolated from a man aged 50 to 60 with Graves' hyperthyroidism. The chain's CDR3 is CASSWTSADEQFF. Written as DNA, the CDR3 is TGTGCCAGCAGTTGGACTAGCGCCGATGAGCAGTTCTTC.